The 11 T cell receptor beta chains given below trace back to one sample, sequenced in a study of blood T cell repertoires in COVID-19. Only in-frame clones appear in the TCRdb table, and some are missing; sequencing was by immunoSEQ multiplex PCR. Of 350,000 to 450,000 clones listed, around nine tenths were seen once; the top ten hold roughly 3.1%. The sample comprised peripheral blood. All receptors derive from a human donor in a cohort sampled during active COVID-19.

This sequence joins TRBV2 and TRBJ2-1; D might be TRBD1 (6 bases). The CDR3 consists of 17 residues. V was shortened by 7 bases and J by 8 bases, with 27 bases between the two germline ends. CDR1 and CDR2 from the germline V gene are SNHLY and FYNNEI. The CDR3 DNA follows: TGTGCCAGCACTGGGGGCGGTAAACGGGGCAAGCTGGATGAGCAGTTCTTC. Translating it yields CASTGGGKRGKLDEQFF. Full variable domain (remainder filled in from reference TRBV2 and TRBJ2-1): EPEVTQTPSHQVTQMGQEVILRCVPISNHLYFYWYRQILGQKVEFLVSFYNNEISEKSEIFDDQFSVERPDGSNFTLKIRSTKLEDSAMYFCASTGGGKRGKLDEQFFGPGTRLTVL.

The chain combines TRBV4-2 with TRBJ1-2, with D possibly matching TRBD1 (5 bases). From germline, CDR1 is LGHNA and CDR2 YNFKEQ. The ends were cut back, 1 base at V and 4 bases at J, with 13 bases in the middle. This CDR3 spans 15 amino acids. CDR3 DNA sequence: TGTGCCAGCAGCCAAGGGCGACAGACAATCTATGGCTACACCTTC. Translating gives CASSQGRQTIYGYTF.

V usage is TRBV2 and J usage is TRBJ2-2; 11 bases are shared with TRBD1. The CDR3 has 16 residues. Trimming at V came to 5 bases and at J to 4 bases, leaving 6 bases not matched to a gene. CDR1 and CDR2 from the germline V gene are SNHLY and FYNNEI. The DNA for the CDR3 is TGTGCCAGCAGTCCTCTTGGGACAGGGGGCACCGGGGAGCTGTTTTTT. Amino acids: CASSPLGTGGTGELFF.

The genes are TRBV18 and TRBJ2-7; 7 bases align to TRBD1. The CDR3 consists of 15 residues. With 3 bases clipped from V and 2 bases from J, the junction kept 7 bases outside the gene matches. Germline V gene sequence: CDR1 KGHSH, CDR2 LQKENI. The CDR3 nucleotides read TGTGCCAGCTCACCCGCCGGGCAGGGGGCCTACGAGCAGTACTTC. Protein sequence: CASSPAGQGAYEQYF.

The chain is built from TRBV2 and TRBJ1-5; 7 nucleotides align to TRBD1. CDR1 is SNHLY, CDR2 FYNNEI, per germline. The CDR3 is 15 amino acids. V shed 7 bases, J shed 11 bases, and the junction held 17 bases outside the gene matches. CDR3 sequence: CASTPTGTGVGSQHF. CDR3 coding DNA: TGTGCCAGCACCCCGACAGGGACGGGGGTAGGGTCCCAGCATTTT.

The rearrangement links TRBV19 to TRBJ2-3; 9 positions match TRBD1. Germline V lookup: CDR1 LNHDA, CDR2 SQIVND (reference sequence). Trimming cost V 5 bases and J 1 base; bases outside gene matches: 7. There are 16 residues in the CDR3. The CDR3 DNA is TGTGCCAGTAGTCACCGGGACAGGGTCGGCACAGATACGCAGTATTTT. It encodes CASSHRDRVGTDTQYF.

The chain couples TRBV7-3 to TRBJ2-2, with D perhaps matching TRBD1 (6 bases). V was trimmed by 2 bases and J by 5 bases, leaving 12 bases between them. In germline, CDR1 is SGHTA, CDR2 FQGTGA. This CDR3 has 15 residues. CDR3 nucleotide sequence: TGTGCCAGCAGCTTACAACCAGGGGTAACCGGGGAGCTGTTTTTT. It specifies CASSLQPGVTGELFF.

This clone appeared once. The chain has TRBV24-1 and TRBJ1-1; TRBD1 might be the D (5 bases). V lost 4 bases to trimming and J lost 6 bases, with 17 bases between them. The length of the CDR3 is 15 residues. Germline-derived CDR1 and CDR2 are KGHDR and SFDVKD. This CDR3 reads CATSDLPLDSSEAFF. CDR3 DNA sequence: TGTGCCACCAGTGACCTACCCTTAGACAGCTCTGAAGCTTTCTTT.

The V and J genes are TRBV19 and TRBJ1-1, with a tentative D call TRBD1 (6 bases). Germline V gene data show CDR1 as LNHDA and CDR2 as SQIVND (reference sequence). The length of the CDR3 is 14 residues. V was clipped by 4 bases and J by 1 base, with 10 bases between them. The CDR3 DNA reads TGTGCCAGTAGTACCTGGGGACAGAACACTGAAGCTTTCTTT. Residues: CASSTWGQNTEAFF.

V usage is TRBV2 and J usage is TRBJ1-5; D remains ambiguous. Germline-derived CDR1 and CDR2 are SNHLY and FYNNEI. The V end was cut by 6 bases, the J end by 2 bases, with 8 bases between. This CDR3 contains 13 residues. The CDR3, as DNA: TGTGCCAGCAGCGACCAGGGCAATCAGCCCCAGCATTTT. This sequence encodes CASSDQGNQPQHF.

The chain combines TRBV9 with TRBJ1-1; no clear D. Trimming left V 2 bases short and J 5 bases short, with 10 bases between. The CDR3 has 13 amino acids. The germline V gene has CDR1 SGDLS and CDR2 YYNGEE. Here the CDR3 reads CASSVQWRTEAFF. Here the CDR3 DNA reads TGTGCCAGCAGCGTTCAGTGGAGGACTGAAGCTTTCTTT.